These 27 T cell receptor beta chains were sequenced from one sample in a study of blood T cell repertoires in COVID-19. The method was immunoSEQ multiplex PCR; TCRdb's version includes in-frame clones alone and lacks a portion of them. Among 120,000 to 150,000 clones listed, more than 65% were seen once. The source material was peripheral blood. These receptors were obtained from a man aged 60 to 75 with acute or convalescent COVID-19.

The chain has TRBV27 and TRBJ2-7; 11 nucleotides line up with TRBD2. There are 18 residues in the CDR3. CDR1 is MNHEY and CDR2 is SMNVEV in the germline V gene (reference sequence). The trim removed 0 bases at V and 1 base at J, leaving 8 bases unmatched. For the CDR3, the DNA is TGTGCCAGCAGTTTATCGTGGCTAGCGGGAGGAGGGTCCTACGAGCAGTACTTC. This gives the protein CASSLSWLAGGGSYEQYF.

In this sample, this clone turned up a few times. This chain joins TRBV7-2 and TRBJ1-6; D unclear. Germline CDR1 and CDR2: SGHTA and FQGNSA. The CDR3 is 19 residues long. The ends were cut back, 5 bases at V and 2 bases at J, with 22 bases in the middle. CDR3 sequence reads: CASSVRTGSRGTYNSPLHF. The CDR3 DNA reads as TGTGCCAGCAGCGTCAGAACCGGCTCCCGAGGGACCTATAATTCACCCCTCCACTTT.

This clone was observed a handful of times. The chain employs TRBV6-5 and TRBJ2-2; no reliable D call. The V end lost 0 bases, the J end lost 1 base, and 6 bases lay between the germline ends. The CDR3 covers 15 residues. Germline V gene sequence: CDR1 MNHEY, CDR2 SVGAGI. CDR3 DNA sequence: TGTGCCAGCAGTTACTCGAGAGTGAACACCGGGGAGCTGTTTTTT. Protein sequence: CASSYSRVNTGELFF.

This chain joins TRBV7-8 and TRBJ2-7; 8 bases map to TRBD2. Looked up from germline, CDR1 is SGHVS and CDR2 is FQNEAQ. The CDR3 spans 14 residues. The ends lost 5 bases at V and 4 bases at J; junction bases unmatched: 7. CDR3 residues: CASSRSGSNYEQYF. The CDR3 nucleotides are TGTGCCAGCAGCCGCAGCGGGAGCAATTACGAGCAGTACTTC.

The chain combines TRBV28 with TRBJ1-5; no definite D call. The CDR3 totals 15 residues. V was cut by 7 bases and J by 6 bases, with 19 bases left in between. Germline CDR1 MDHEN, CDR2 SYDVKM. The CDR3 coding sequence is TGTGCCAGCACCTCACGGACGGGGATAGGTCAGCCCCAGCATTTT. Translated, it gives CASTSRTGIGQPQHF.

This clone is a singleton in its sample. J is TRBJ1-4 and V is TRBV10-3, with 8 bases matching TRBD1. The CDR3 extends over 14 amino acids. J lost 3 bases, V lost 6 bases, and 3 bases had no gene match. Looked up from germline, CDR1 is ENHRY and CDR2 is SYGVKD. The CDR3 region has the DNA TGTGCCATCAGGGGGGACAGGCCTAATGAAAAACTGTTTTTT. Translation gives CAIRGDRPNEKLFF.

On this clone: A much larger clone is a single base away; this may be a read error. This sample includes further DNA sequences coding for the same CDR3. V gene TRBV19 combines with J gene TRBJ2-5; 9 positions match TRBD2. The CDR3 is 18 amino acids. Germline values: CDR1 LNHDA, CDR2 SQIVND (reference sequence). Trimming took 6 bases from V and 10 from J; bases not matched to a gene: 24. The CDR3 here is CASSIGIGTSRQRSGQYF. The CDR3 nucleotides are TGTGCCAGTAGCATCGGTATCGGGACTAGCCGCCAGAGGAGTGGCCAGTACTTC.

V and J are TRBV6-6 and TRBJ2-7; a possible D gene is TRBD1 (6 bases). V was cut by 2 bases and J by 5 bases, with 13 bases left in between. CDR1 is MNHNY and CDR2 is SVGAGI in the germline V gene (reference sequence). The CDR3 runs 14 residues. The CDR3: CASSYGDRRHEQYF. The CDR3 DNA reads as TGTGCCAGCAGTTACGGAGACAGGCGACACGAGCAGTACTTC.

This chain links TRBV6-5 with TRBJ2-7; D unclear. V was shortened by 2 bases and J by 3 bases, with 14 bases between the two germline ends. The CDR3 sequence is 15 residues long. CDR1 MNHEY and CDR2 SVGAGI come from the germline V gene. The CDR3: CASSYDSRGDYEQYF. DNA of the CDR3: TGTGCCAGCAGTTACGATTCACGAGGAGACTACGAGCAGTACTTC.

This chain connects TRBV11-2 to TRBJ2-1; maybe TRBD1 (5 bases). The CDR3 loop spans 11 amino acids. The V end lost 5 bases, the J end lost 13 bases, and 12 bases lay between the germline ends. The germline CDR1 and CDR2 sequences are SGHAT and FQNNGV. The CDR3 DNA follows: TGTGCCAGCAGCGATGGGGCCGTCCAGTTCTTC. It specifies CASSDGAVQFF.

This chain links TRBV30 with TRBJ2-2, with TRBD1 matching over 7 bases. This CDR3 contains 16 residues. Germline V lookup: CDR1 GTSNPN, CDR2 SVGIG (reference sequence). The V segment lost 1 base and the J segment 2 bases; nucleotides outside the gene matches: 7. The CDR3 DNA reads TGTGCCTGGAGTGCTGGGACAGCCTATAACACCGGGGAGCTGTTTTTT. Translation gives CAWSAGTAYNTGELFF.

J is TRBJ2-1 and V is TRBV28; weak D call: TRBD2 (6 bases). The CDR3 has 16 amino acids. With 5 bases removed from V and 3 bases from J, the gap between germline ends came to 17 bases. The V gene's germline CDR1 is MDHEN and CDR2 SYDVKM. CDR3 DNA: TGTGCCAGCAGTGGTGGGACTTCCTTAATCTACAATGAGCAGTTCTTC. It codes for CASSGGTSLIYNEQFF. Filled out from reference TRBV28 and TRBJ2-1, the complete variable domain reads DVKVTQSSRYLVKRTGEKVFLECVQDMDHENMFWYRQDPGLGLRLIYFSYDVKMKEKGDIPEGYSVSREKKERFSLILESASTNQTSMYLCASSGGTSLIYNEQFFGPGTRLTVL.

The DNA for the CDR3 is TGTGCCAGCAGCCAAGGACTAGCGGGCAACAATGAGCAGTTCTTC. It yields the protein CASSQGLAGNNEQFF. V is TRBV11-3 and J is TRBJ2-1; 11 bases line up with TRBD2. Germline CDR1 SGHNT, CDR2 YENEEA. The CDR3 extends over 15 amino acids. The V and J ends lost 5 bases and 5 bases, in that order; junction bases with no gene match: 5.

CDR3 sequence reads: CASSIRGETQYF. CDR3 coding DNA: TGTGCCAGTAGTATACGGGGAGAGACCCAGTACTTC. The chain employs TRBV19 and TRBJ2-5, with D possibly TRBD2 on 5 matching bases. This CDR3 has 12 residues. Trimming removed 2 bases from V and 4 bases from J, with 5 bases in between. CDR1 and CDR2 from the germline V gene are LNHDA and SQIVND (reference sequence).

The rearrangement uses TRBV19 and TRBJ2-5; 10 nucleotides match TRBD1. Germline V gives CDR1 LNHDA, CDR2 SQIVND (reference sequence). J lost 5 bases, V lost 3 bases, and 0 bases had no gene match. The CDR3 totals 13 residues. The CDR3 DNA follows: TGTGCCAGTAGTATGGGACAGGGGGAGACCCAGTACTTC. This translates into CASSMGQGETQYF.

The CDR3: CASRGREAGYNEQFF. The DNA of the CDR3 is TGTGCCAGCAGGGGGCGGGAGGCGGGCTACAATGAGCAGTTCTTC. The chain uses TRBV2 and TRBJ2-1; 8 bases fit TRBD2. CDR1 is SNHLY, CDR2 FYNNEI, per germline. Germline trimming cut 6 bases from V and 3 bases from J; bases unmatched to any gene: 7. The CDR3 is 15 amino acids. The entire variable domain, with the rest obtained from reference TRBV2 and TRBJ2-1, is as follows: EPEVTQTPSHQVTQMGQEVILRCVPISNHLYFYWYRQILGQKVEFLVSFYNNEISEKSEIFDDQFSVERPDGSNFTLKIRSTKLEDSAMYFCASRGREAGYNEQFFGPGTRLTVL.

This clone was observed a handful of times. This chain connects TRBV18 to TRBJ2-5, with TRBD1 identical over 7 bases. This CDR3 has 16 amino acids. The germline gives CDR1 KGHSH, CDR2 LQKENI. The ends lost 1 base at V and 5 bases at J; junction bases unmatched: 10. The CDR3 here is CASSPQTGKVGETQYF. The CDR3 DNA reads TGTGCCAGCTCACCACAGACAGGGAAGGTTGGGGAGACCCAGTACTTC.

The gene calls are TRBV24-1 and TRBJ2-3, with 7 bases fitting TRBD2. The CDR3 sequence is 15 residues long. V gave up 3 bases and J gave up 2 bases; unmatched junction bases: 4. Germline CDR1 is KGHDR and CDR2 is SFDVKD. The CDR3 region is CATSDGREATDTQYF. The CDR3 region has the DNA TGTGCCACCAGTGATGGCCGGGAGGCCACAGATACGCAGTATTTT.

The rearrangement uses TRBV4-2 and TRBJ2-1, with TRBD2 as a possible D gene (6 bases). V was clipped by 0 bases and J by 0 bases, with 12 bases between them. The CDR3 totals 17 residues. Germline CDR1 LGHNA, CDR2 YNFKEQ. This CDR3 is CASSQDLVGGSYNEQFF. In DNA, the CDR3 is TGTGCCAGCAGCCAAGATCTAGTCGGGGGCTCCTACAATGAGCAGTTCTTC.

This rearrangement joins TRBV12-5 to TRBJ2-5; possible D gene TRBD1, 9 bases. The CDR3 loop spans 15 amino acids. Trimming removed 7 bases from V and 4 bases from J, with 19 bases in between. CDR1 is LGHNT, CDR2 FRNRAP, per germline. The CDR3: CASAGTGSGGETQYF. In nucleotides, the CDR3 is TGTGCTAGTGCAGGGACAGGGAGCGGGGGAGAGACCCAGTACTTC.

The chain links TRBV2 to TRBJ1-2, with D maybe TRBD1 (6 bases). V lost 5 bases to trimming and J lost 7 bases, with 14 bases between them. Germline V gives CDR1 SNHLY, CDR2 FYNNEI. This CDR3 region has 13 residues. CDR3 region: CASSLTGMSGYTF. The CDR3 DNA is TGTGCCAGCAGTTTAACAGGGATGAGTGGCTACACCTTC. The full variable domain, its missing parts supplied by reference TRBV2 and TRBJ1-2, is EPEVTQTPSHQVTQMGQEVILRCVPISNHLYFYWYRQILGQKVEFLVSFYNNEISEKSEIFDDQFSVERPDGSNFTLKIRSTKLEDSAMYFCASSLTGMSGYTFGSGTRLTVV.

This chain joins TRBV6-5 and TRBJ1-4; D is unclear. The CDR3 totals 14 residues. Germline-derived CDR1 and CDR2 are MNHEY and SVGAGI. Trimming left V 6 bases short and J 7 bases short, with 15 bases between. In DNA, the CDR3 is TGTGCCAGCAGCCGGACTGAGTGGAGTGAAAAACTGTTTTTT. Its translation: CASSRTEWSEKLFF.

This clone has at least ten counts. The genes are TRBV29-1 and TRBJ1-2, with 7 bases identical to TRBD1. CDR1 is SQVTM, CDR2 ANQGSEA, per germline. CDR3 length: 12 residues. V was pared by 3 bases and J by 8 bases, with 6 bases of the junction left unmatched. CDR3 sequence: CSVDDRVGGYTF. The DNA for the CDR3 is TGCAGCGTTGACGACAGGGTGGGAGGCTACACCTTC.

V usage is TRBV5-6 and J usage is TRBJ2-3; 9 nucleotides align to TRBD1. V lost 1 base, J lost 4 bases, and 7 bases stayed unmatched. The CDR3 runs 16 residues. Per germline, CDR1 SGHDT and CDR2 YYEEEE. The CDR3 sequence is CASSLPGTGIPDTQYF. Here the CDR3 DNA reads TGTGCCAGCAGCTTGCCCGGGACAGGGATTCCAGATACGCAGTATTTT.

The chain employs TRBV11-2 and TRBJ2-1; the D gene is possibly TRBD2 (5 bases). Germline CDR1 reads SGHAT; CDR2 reads FQNNGV. Trimming cost V 0 bases and J 12 bases, with 18 bases left between them. The CDR3 has 15 amino acids. The CDR3 is CASSLDLVGYRGQFF. DNA for the CDR3: TGTGCCAGCAGCTTAGATCTAGTGGGGTATCGGGGGCAGTTCTTC.

This chain uses TRBV19 with TRBJ2-1, with D perhaps matching TRBD1 (7 bases). The CDR3 loop spans 15 amino acids. Per germline, CDR1 LNHDA and CDR2 SQIVND (reference sequence). Trimming shortened V by 3 bases and J by 8 bases, and 17 bases separated the two germline ends. The CDR3 DNA reads TGTGCCAGTAGTATCAGGGTGGGCAGGGGGGATGAGCAGTTCTTC. Residues: CASSIRVGRGDEQFF.

The J gene is TRBJ2-7, the V gene TRBV10-3; TRBD2 agrees at 12 bases. This CDR3 region has 14 residues. Trimming took 2 bases from V and 7 from J; bases not matched to a gene: 3. Germline CDR1 and CDR2: ENHRY and SYGVKD. This chain's CDR3 is CAISEASGRVEQYF. For the CDR3, the DNA is TGTGCCATCAGTGAGGCTAGCGGGAGGGTTGAGCAGTACTTC.